This T cell receptor (beta chain) was obtained from a study of cytomegalovirus exposure and HLA in healthy donors. PCR primers comprised 60 Vbeta and 13 Jbeta primers. The repertoire was sequenced with immunoSEQ multiplex PCR; TCRdb's copy has only in-frame clones and lacks some. The profile shows 100,000 to 150,000 clones, roughly 80% of them singletons. This TCR was recovered from a man aged 18 to 29 in good health and CMV-seronegative. The material sequenced was PBMCs.

The CDR3 here is CASSPRVAGGHEQFF. The CDR3 DNA reads TGTGCCAGCAGTCCCCGGGTAGCGGGGGGTCATGAGCAGTTCTTC. The chain combines TRBV6-5 with TRBJ2-1; 10 nucleotides line up with TRBD2. The CDR3 loop spans 15 amino acids. The V segment lost 5 bases and the J segment 8 bases; nucleotides outside the gene matches: 9. Germline V gene lookup returns CDR1 MNHEY and CDR2 SVGAGI.